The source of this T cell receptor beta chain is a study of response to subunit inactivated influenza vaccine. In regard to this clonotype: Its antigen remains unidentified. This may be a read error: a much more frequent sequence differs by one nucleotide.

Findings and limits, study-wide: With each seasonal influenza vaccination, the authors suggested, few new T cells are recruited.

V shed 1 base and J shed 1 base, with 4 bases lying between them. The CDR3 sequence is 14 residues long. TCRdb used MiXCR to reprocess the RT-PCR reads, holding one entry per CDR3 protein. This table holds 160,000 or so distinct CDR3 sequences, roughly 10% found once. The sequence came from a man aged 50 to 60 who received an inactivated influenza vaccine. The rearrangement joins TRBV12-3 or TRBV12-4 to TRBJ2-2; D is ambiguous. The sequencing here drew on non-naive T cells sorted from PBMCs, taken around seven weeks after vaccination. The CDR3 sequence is CASSLGKNTGELFF. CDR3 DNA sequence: TGTGCCAGCAGTTTAGGGAAGAACACCGGGGAGCTGTTTTTT.